This T cell receptor beta chain stems from a study of blood T cell repertoires in COVID-19. Study at large: Whether acute or convalescent, the COVID-19 samples came from the United States, Italy and Spain. From T cells, B-cell-depleted T cells, or PBMCs came the material, which was cDNA or gDNA.

The CDR3 spans 15 residues. Trimming removed 3 bases from V and 5 bases from J; junction bases left unmatched: 7. Per germline, CDR1 SGHRS and CDR2 YFSETQ. In the authors' workflow: For nucleated cells, counts were estimated from reference gene primer amplification. Sequencing used immunoSEQ multiplex PCR; TCRdb keeps in-frame clones, though not all of them. Clone size and V and J calls were adopted from that table, with D and trimming inferred from the DNA. The sample consists of some 70,000 clones, 75% to 90% of them appearing once. This receptor was identified in a woman of 80 years or more with active COVID-19. The chain is built from TRBV5-1 and TRBJ2-5, with 10 bases lining up with TRBD2. The source material was peripheral blood. This chain's CDR3 is CASSSSSGSGETQYF. The CDR3, as DNA: TGCGCCAGCAGCTCATCTAGCGGGAGTGGGGAGACCCAGTACTTC.